The 7 T cell receptor beta chains in this list originate from one sample, sequenced in a study of T cell responses to AZD1222 COVID-19 vaccine (dated by TCRdb to the early 2020s). Taken with the paper, the label for time point translates to: baseline before first vaccination. To prepare the library, the immunoSEQ multiplex PCR assay was applied. This immuneACCESS table, as held by TCRdb, lists in-frame sequences with V and J called but not all clones. Of the missing ones, under half trace to an unresolved V gene in checked studies; the others have no known cause. This sample lists about 97,000 clones; roughly 88% were detected once. Of the sample, about 2.8% falls within the top ten clones. This sample comprised peripheral blood, obtained on day 0 of AZD1222 vaccination. These receptors were taken from an adult in good health.

The rearrangement joins TRBV5-8 to TRBJ2-7, with 7 nucleotides matching TRBD2. The CDR3 runs 14 residues. With V trimmed by 3 bases and J by 2 bases, 5 bases remained unmatched. Germline CDR1 SGHTS, CDR2 YDEGEE. The CDR3 DNA is TGTGCCAGCAGCTGGGAGGGGTTCGCCTACGAGCAGTACTTC. Residues: CASSWEGFAYEQYF.

The chain joins TRBV6-5 to TRBJ2-3, with D perhaps given as TRBD1 or TRBD2 (5 bases each). The CDR3 runs to 14 residues. V shed 3 bases and J shed 0 bases, with 7 bases lying between them. Germline values: CDR1 MNHEY, CDR2 SVGAGI. The CDR3 loop is CASSYRDSTDTQYF. The DNA of the CDR3 is TGTGCCAGCAGTTATCGGGACAGCACAGATACGCAGTATTTT.

The chain links TRBV19 to TRBJ2-1, with a possible D match to TRBD2 (5 bases). The germline V gene has CDR1 LNHDA and CDR2 SQIVND (reference sequence). This CDR3 has 14 amino acids. Trimming removed 5 bases from V and 2 bases from J, with 10 bases in between. The CDR3 DNA is TGTGCCAGTAGTTTACTAGGCACCTACAATGAGCAGTTCTTC. The encoded protein is CASSLLGTYNEQFF.

V is TRBV5-1 and J is TRBJ1-3; 10 bases are shared with TRBD1. The J segment lost 8 bases and the V segment lost 0 bases, leaving 5 bases of the junction unmatched. Germline V gene data show CDR1 as SGHRS and CDR2 as YFSETQ. The CDR3 extends over 15 amino acids. The CDR3 sequence is CASSLAGTGVDTIYF. Here the CDR3 DNA reads TGCGCCAGCAGCTTGGCCGGGACAGGGGTGGACACCATATATTTT.

The rearrangement uses TRBV11-2 and TRBJ2-7, with 7 bases matching TRBD1. J lost 5 bases, V lost 5 bases, and 12 bases had no gene match. CDR1 and CDR2 from the germline V gene are SGHAT and FQNNGV. This CDR3 is built from 15 residues. CDR3 nucleotides: TGTGCCAGCAGCCCAAATTTAAACAGGGGCGACGAGCAGTACTTC. Translated, it gives CASSPNLNRGDEQYF.

V usage is TRBV7-9 and J usage is TRBJ2-2; 11 bases line up with TRBD2. Germline V gene data show CDR1 as SEHNR and CDR2 as FQNEAQ (reference sequence). The V segment lost 5 bases and the J segment 4 bases; nucleotides outside the gene matches: 3. This CDR3 comprises 15 residues. The CDR3 DNA sequence: TGTGCCAGCAGCACGGGACTAGCGGTCACCGGGGAGCTGTTTTTT. This gives the protein CASSTGLAVTGELFF.

This rearrangement joins TRBV19 to TRBJ1-4; 7 nucleotides align to TRBD1. The junction had 17 bases not matched to a gene; V was cut back by 11 bases and J by 2 bases. This CDR3 has 17 residues. CDR1 is LNHDA, CDR2 SQIVND, per germline (reference sequence). The CDR3 nucleotides read TGTGCCGGCCTAAGACAGGGAGTTGTGGTTACTAATGAAAAACTGTTTTTT. This encodes CAGLRQGVVVTNEKLFF.